This T cell receptor (beta chain) was sequenced during a study of blood T cell repertoires in COVID-19. Study in general: Sites in the United States, Italy and Spain provided acute and convalescent COVID-19 samples. The cDNA or gDNA used as material had been derived from T cells, B-cell-depleted T cells, or PBMCs.

Authors' methods: Scientists estimated how many nucleated cells there were by amplifying reference gene primers. The data were produced by immunoSEQ multiplex PCR, yet TCRdb's version contains in-frame clones alone and is incomplete. V, J and clone size were drawn from that table, and D and trimming were deduced from the DNA. The sample has about 170,000 clones, almost 85% seen once. Per germline, CDR1 GTSNPN and CDR2 SVGIG (reference sequence). The CDR3 consists of 13 residues. V was pared by 5 bases and J by 0 bases, with 11 bases between. The chain uses TRBV30 and TRBJ2-7; weak D call: TRBD1 (6 bases). Sequences were obtained from peripheral blood. The sequence was collected from a man aged 40-50 years who had recovered from COVID-19. CDR3 DNA sequence: TGTGCCTGGGCCGGGACACCCTCCTACGAGCAGTACTTC. Translation gives CAWAGTPSYEQYF.